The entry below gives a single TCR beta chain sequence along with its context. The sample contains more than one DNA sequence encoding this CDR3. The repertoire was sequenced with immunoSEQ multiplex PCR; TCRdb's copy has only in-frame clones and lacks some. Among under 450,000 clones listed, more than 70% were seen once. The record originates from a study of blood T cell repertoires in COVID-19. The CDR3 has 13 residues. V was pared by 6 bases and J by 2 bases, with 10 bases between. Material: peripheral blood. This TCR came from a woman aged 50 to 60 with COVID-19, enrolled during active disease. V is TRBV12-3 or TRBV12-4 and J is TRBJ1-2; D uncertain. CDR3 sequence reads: CASSLTPNYGYTF. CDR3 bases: TGTGCCAGCAGCCTTACACCAAACTATGGCTACACCTTC.